This T cell receptor (beta chain) was recovered during a study of T cell repertoires in cytomegalovirus infection. Study-wide background: CMV epitopes in the study were HLA-C-restricted (recently identified) and HLA-B-restricted (well studied). Study-wide results and limits: Dominating the ex vivo response were HLA-C-restricted CMV-specific TCR beta clonotypes.

TCRdb reprocessed the reads with MiXCR, giving one entry per CDR3 protein. The sample includes fewer than 950,000 distinct CDR3 sequences, approximately 30% of them seen just once. This clonotype was counted ten times or more. Antigen specificity is unknown. The CDR3 extends over 18 amino acids. CDR1 is SGHTA and CDR2 is FQGNSA in the germline V gene. V gave up 1 base and J gave up 8 bases; unmatched junction bases: 15. This TCR was sampled from a human donor in good health (CMV status not recorded). Some clones in this sample may be carry-over from other donors' samples. Sample: cultured CD8+ T cells from PBMCs, taken from culture after CMV antigen stimulation. This chain links TRBV7-2 with TRBJ2-1; 9 positions match TRBD2. The CDR3, as DNA: TGTGCCAGCAGCTTAGTGGGGACTAGCTATGTAAGAATAGATGAGCAGTTCTTC. Translated: CASSLVGTSYVRIDEQFF.